The clone carrying this T cell receptor (beta chain) has a count of ten or more. Its target is not known. Germline loops: CDR1 SGHRS, CDR2 YFSETQ. V shed 4 bases, J shed 7 bases, and the junction held 4 bases outside the gene matches. This CDR3 comprises 13 residues. This specimen belongs to a study of blood T cells in healthy people across ages. Study-level findings and limits: Estimates based on one million T cells were treated as lower bounds. Any changes in expanded clonotypes were possibly confounded, as donor CMV status remained unknown.

PCR was performed a second time for roughly 7 to 12 cycles using a sample-barcoded 5' primer and a J-beta primer mix. Each TCR beta cDNA got a 12-nucleotide random molecular identifier. The yield of each sample was at least 2.5 million CDR3-containing paired-end reads. Each CDR3 protein gets one entry after TCRdb re-called the 5' RACE reads with MiXCR. The sample includes 1.5 million to 2 million distinct CDR3 sequences, over 25% of them seen just once. This receptor was taken from a woman in her twenties or thirties in good health. V gene TRBV5-1 combines with J gene TRBJ1-4; TRBD1 matches at 7 bases. Material: blood. DNA of the CDR3: TGCGCCAGCAGCCCAGGGGGGGGTGAAAAACTGTTTTTT. It codes for CASSPGGGEKLFF.